This T cell receptor beta chain was identified in a study of CD8+CD57+ T cells in acquired aplastic anemia. Across the study: DNA from sorted CD4+ and CD8+ cells averaged about 3.2 ug.

Genomic DNA acted as the template from which TCR beta VDJ combination and CDR3 sequence profiling were carried out. Each CDR3 protein gets one entry after TCRdb re-called the reads with MiXCR. The sample contains roughly 180,000 distinct CDR3 sequences, over 60% of which appear only once. V was cut by 6 bases and J by 0 bases, with 17 bases left in between. The CDR3 runs 16 residues. CDR1 is SNHLY, CDR2 FYNNEI, per germline. The origin of this receptor is a human donor with severe aplastic anemia or a healthy control (not recorded which). The chain joins TRBV2 to TRBJ1-2; no reliable D call. Sequenced sample: sorted CD4+, CD8+, or CD8+CD57+ T cells (not recorded which) from PBMCs. The CDR3 DNA sequence: TGTGCCAGCAGGGCCTACGAGTCGCAGTCTAACTATGGCTACACCTTC. It specifies CASRAYESQSNYGYTF.